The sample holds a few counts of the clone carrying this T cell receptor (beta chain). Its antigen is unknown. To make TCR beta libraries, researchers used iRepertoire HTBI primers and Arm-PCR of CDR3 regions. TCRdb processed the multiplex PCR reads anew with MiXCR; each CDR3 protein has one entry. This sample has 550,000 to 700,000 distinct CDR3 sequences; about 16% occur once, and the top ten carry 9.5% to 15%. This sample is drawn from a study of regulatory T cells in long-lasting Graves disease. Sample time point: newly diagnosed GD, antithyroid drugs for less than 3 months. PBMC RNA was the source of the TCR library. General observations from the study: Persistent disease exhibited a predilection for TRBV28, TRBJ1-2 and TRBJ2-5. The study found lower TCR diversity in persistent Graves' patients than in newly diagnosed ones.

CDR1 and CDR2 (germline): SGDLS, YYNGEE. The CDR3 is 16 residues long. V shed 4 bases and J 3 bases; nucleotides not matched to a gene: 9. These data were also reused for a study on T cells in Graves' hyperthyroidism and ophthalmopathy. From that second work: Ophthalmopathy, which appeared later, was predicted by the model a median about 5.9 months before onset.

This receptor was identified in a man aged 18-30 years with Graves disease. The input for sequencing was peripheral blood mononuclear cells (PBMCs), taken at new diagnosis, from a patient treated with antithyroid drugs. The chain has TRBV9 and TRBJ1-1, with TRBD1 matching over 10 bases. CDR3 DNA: TGTGCCAGCAGCTTTAACCACGGGACAGGGGACACTGAAGCTTTCTTT. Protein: CASSFNHGTGDTEAFF.